The 26 T cell receptor beta chains listed next were all sequenced from one sample in a study of blood T cell repertoires in COVID-19. Assay used: immunoSEQ multiplex PCR; TCRdb lists only in-frame clones, some missing. The sample shows about 140,000 clones, more than 80% of them seen only once. The sequenced sample consisted of peripheral blood. The receptor set was obtained from a woman older than 75 with acute or convalescent COVID-19.

The V gene is TRBV7-2, the J gene TRBJ1-6; D is perhaps TRBD1 (6 bases). Deletions cut 4 bases from V and 8 bases from J, with 15 bases between. From germline, CDR1 is SGHTA and CDR2 FQGNSA. The CDR3 has 15 amino acids. The CDR3 DNA is TGTGCCAGCAGCTCCCGGCAGGGGCGGGATTCACCCCTCCACTTT. Translated: CASSSRQGRDSPLHF.

The V gene is TRBV7-9, the J gene TRBJ1-2; perhaps TRBD1 as D (5 bases). The CDR3 spans 15 residues. Germline values: CDR1 SEHNR, CDR2 FQNEAQ (reference sequence). With 1 base removed from V and 6 bases from J, the gap between germline ends came to 15 bases. CDR3 in DNA: TGTGCCAGCAGCTTAGAATGGCTTCAGGGTCATGGCTACACCTTC. Translated: CASSLEWLQGHGYTF. The full variable domain, rest sourced from reference TRBV7-9 and TRBJ1-2, is DTGVSQNPRHKITKRGQNVTFRCDPISEHNRLYWYRQTLGQGPEFLTYFQNEAQLEKSRLLSDRFSAERPKGSFSTLEIQRTEQGDSAMYLCASSLEWLQGHGYTFGSGTRLTVV.

The rearrangement joins TRBV29-1 to TRBJ1-2; 7 bases fit TRBD1. The germline gives CDR1 SQVTM, CDR2 ANQGSEA. This CDR3 spans 14 amino acids. The J segment lost 4 bases and the V segment lost 7 bases, leaving 12 bases of the junction unmatched. The CDR3 protein is CSAYTTRTGYGYTF. The CDR3 DNA is TGCAGCGCCTATACAACCAGGACAGGCTATGGCTACACCTTC.

The sample holds one count of this clone. This rearrangement joins TRBV5-4 to TRBJ2-6; TRBD2 matches 10 bases. The CDR3 has 19 residues. CDR1 is SGHNT, CDR2 YYREEE, per germline (reference sequence). V was pared by 0 bases and J by 0 bases, with 6 bases of the junction left unmatched. Here the CDR3 DNA reads TGTGCCAGCAGCTTGGTCAGCGGGGGGGCCGGCTCTGGGGCCAACGTCCTGACTTTC. Its translation is CASSLVSGGAGSGANVLTF.

The CDR3 sequence: CASSIPGHRGNYGYTF. For the CDR3, the DNA is TGTGCCAGTAGTATACCCGGACACAGGGGAAACTATGGCTACACCTTC. The rearrangement links TRBV19 to TRBJ1-2, with 7 bases aligning to TRBD1. CDR3 length equals 16 residues. V dropped 2 bases and J dropped 2; count of bases not matched to a gene: 8. Germline-derived CDR1 and CDR2 are LNHDA and SQIVND (reference sequence).

The CDR3 sequence: CASSIGAGGPINEQFF. The CDR3 DNA reads TGTGCCAGTAGTATAGGAGCGGGGGGGCCGATCAATGAGCAGTTCTTC. J is TRBJ2-1 and V is TRBV19; 10 bases fit TRBD2. CDR3 length equals 16 residues. Germline CDR1 LNHDA, CDR2 SQIVND (reference sequence). V was clipped by 1 base and J by 6 bases; unmatched bases: 6.

Only a few counts were recorded for this clone. The chain links TRBV2 to TRBJ1-1; D ambiguous. CDR1 and CDR2 (germline): SNHLY, FYNNEI. Between the trimmed V and J ends, which lost 1 base and 4 bases, there was a span of 19 bases. The CDR3 has 17 amino acids. CDR3 sequence (DNA): TGTGCCAGCAGTGAAGGTCTGTCGTGGCGGGGAGTCACTGAAGCTTTCTTT. The encoded protein is CASSEGLSWRGVTEAFF. The variable domain in full, with the rest retrieved from reference TRBV2 and TRBJ1-1, is EPEVTQTPSHQVTQMGQEVILRCVPISNHLYFYWYRQILGQKVEFLVSFYNNEISEKSEIFDDQFSVERPDGSNFTLKIRSTKLEDSAMYFCASSEGLSWRGVTEAFFGQGTRLTVV.

The chain is built from TRBV2 and TRBJ1-2; 8 bases match TRBD1. The CDR3 covers 12 residues. Losses at the gene ends were 8 bases for V and 4 bases for J; bases not matched to a gene: 3. The V gene's germline CDR1 is SNHLY and CDR2 FYNNEI. The CDR3 spells CASHRGGYGYTF. The CDR3 DNA reads TGTGCCAGCCACAGGGGGGGCTATGGCTACACCTTC.

The chain employs TRBV5-1 and TRBJ2-3, with 9 positions matching TRBD1. J was trimmed by 0 bases and V by 0 bases; bases with no gene match: 8. Germline assignment: CDR1 SGHRS and CDR2 YFSETQ. CDR3 length: 18 residues. CDR3 region: CASSLVGTGSFSTDTQYF. In nucleotides, the CDR3 is TGCGCCAGCAGCTTGGTTGGGACAGGGAGTTTTAGCACAGATACGCAGTATTTT. Full variable domain (outside the CDR3, taken from reference TRBV5-1 and TRBJ2-3): KAGVTQTPRYLIKTRGQQVTLSCSPISGHRSVSWYQQTPGQGLQFLFEYFSETQRNKGNFPGRFSGRQFSNSRSEMNVSTLELGDSALYLCASSLVGTGSFSTDTQYFGPGTRLTVL.

This CDR3 reads CASSEQGTTSYNSPLHF. The DNA of the CDR3 is TGTGCCAGCAGTGAACAGGGAACCACCTCCTATAATTCACCCCTCCACTTT. The chain uses TRBV6-1 and TRBJ1-6; TRBD1 is a possible D gene (5 bases). V lost 2 bases and J 0 bases, leaving 11 bases between the germline ends. CDR1 is MNHNS, CDR2 SASEGT, per germline. The CDR3 is 17 residues long.

The gene calls are TRBV28 and TRBJ1-4, with a possible D match to TRBD1 (5 bases). The germline gives CDR1 MDHEN, CDR2 SYDVKM. The ends were cut back, 4 bases at V and 12 bases at J, with 12 bases in the middle. This CDR3 is built from 12 residues. CDR3 in amino acids: CASSSDRGELFF. The CDR3 nucleotides are TGTGCCAGCAGTTCCGACCGGGGGGAACTGTTTTTT.

CDR3 in DNA: TGTGCCAGCAGCTTAAAAGGAGCTGCGTATAATTCACCCCTCCACTTT. Protein: CASSLKGAAYNSPLHF. This chain links TRBV5-4 with TRBJ1-6; D is undetermined. Germline lookup yields CDR1 SGHNT and CDR2 YYREEE (reference sequence). Trimming removed 2 bases at V and 4 bases at J, with 13 bases between. The CDR3 has 16 amino acids.

The chain couples TRBV18 to TRBJ1-2; TRBD1 is a possible D gene (6 bases). The V and J ends lost 2 bases and 10 bases respectively, with 17 bases between them. The CDR3 has 14 residues. Germline assignment: CDR1 KGHSH and CDR2 LQKENI. For the CDR3, the DNA is TGTGCCAGCTCACCAGGCAGGGGTTCTTTGGTCTACACCTTC. Protein product: CASSPGRGSLVYTF.

The chain employs TRBV28 and TRBJ2-7; 9 bases fit TRBD1. V was pared by 2 bases and J by 3 bases, with 8 bases of the junction left unmatched. The length of the CDR3 is 16 residues. CDR1 MDHEN and CDR2 SYDVKM come from the germline V gene. The CDR3 DNA is TGTGCCAGCAGTTTACTTCCCGGGACAGGGAACTACGAGCAGTACTTC. It is translated as CASSLLPGTGNYEQYF.

This chain connects TRBV29-1 to TRBJ2-7, with D hard to call. V lost 8 bases to trimming and J lost 0 bases, with 11 bases between them. Germline loops: CDR1 SQVTM, CDR2 ANQGSEA. The CDR3 is made up of 12 amino acids. The DNA of the CDR3 is TGCAGCCCACTACCGGGCTCCTACGAGCAGTACTTC. Translation gives CSPLPGSYEQYF.

The J gene is TRBJ2-5, the V gene TRBV11-2; TRBD2 aligns across 9 bases. The CDR3 spans 17 residues. Unmatched junction bases numbered 14, after V lost 5 bases and J lost 4 bases. Germline assignment: CDR1 SGHAT and CDR2 FQNNGV. The CDR3: CASSAQRGLALGETQYF. CDR3 sequence (DNA): TGTGCCAGCAGCGCCCAACGGGGACTAGCACTTGGAGAGACCCAGTACTTC.

The chain recombines TRBV2 with TRBJ1-1; D is perhaps TRBD1 (6 bases). The V end was cut by 4 bases, the J end by 5 bases, with 14 bases between. Germline CDR1 and CDR2: SNHLY and FYNNEI. The CDR3 totals 14 residues. DNA for the CDR3: TGTGCCAGCAGTGGGGTCGGGGGGCAGACTGAAGCTTTCTTT. It yields the protein CASSGVGGQTEAFF.

This chain links TRBV6-5 with TRBJ1-2; D unresolved. Germline loops: CDR1 MNHEY, CDR2 SVGAGI. Deletions cut 2 bases from V and 1 base from J, with 8 bases between. This CDR3 region has 14 residues. CDR3 protein: CASSYVSGNYGYTF. The CDR3 region has the DNA TGTGCCAGCAGTTACGTGTCGGGTAACTATGGCTACACCTTC.

The chain uses TRBV5-1 and TRBJ1-4; D perhaps matches TRBD1 (5 bases). The CDR3 has 15 residues. Germline V gene data show CDR1 as SGHRS and CDR2 as YFSETQ. The V gene lost 0 bases and the J gene lost 4 bases, with 10 bases spanning the gap. The CDR3 reads CASSLAGGYNEKLFF. CDR3 sequence (DNA): TGCGCCAGCAGCTTGGCCGGGGGGTATAATGAAAAACTGTTTTTT.

This clone was detected once. CDR3 loop: CASRDPGQGVGDQPQHF. CDR3 in DNA: TGTGCCAGCAGGGATCCGGGACAGGGAGTTGGCGATCAGCCCCAGCATTTT. V and J are TRBV27 and TRBJ1-5; 9 positions match TRBD1. The CDR3 loop spans 17 amino acids. After removal of 6 bases from V and 5 bases from J, the junction contained 14 bases not matched to a gene. Germline lookup yields CDR1 MNHEY and CDR2 SMNVEV (reference sequence).

This clone was counted between two and nine times. The junction differs from germline at one of its ends, possibly a read error. V gene TRBV6-2 or TRBV6-3 combines with J gene TRBJ1-6, with D maybe TRBD1 (6 bases). The CDR3 runs 13 residues. Germline V gene lookup returns CDR1 MNHEY and CDR2 SVGEGT. The chain's CDR3 is CASSKGHRGLVYF. CDR3 in DNA: TGTGCCAGCAGTAAGGGACACCGAGGCCTCGTTTACTTT.

The J gene is TRBJ2-1, the V gene TRBV20-1; possibly TRBD2 for D (5 bases). Trimming removed 6 bases from V and 3 bases from J, with 6 bases in between. The CDR3 totals 11 residues. CDR1 DFQATT and CDR2 SNEGSKA come from the germline V gene (reference sequence). The CDR3: CSAGDYNEQFF. The CDR3 DNA follows: TGCAGTGCCGGGGACTACAATGAGCAGTTCTTC.

Here the CDR3 reads CASSRGGTGEHGYTF. The CDR3 DNA sequence: TGTGCCAGCAGCCGGGGGGGGACAGGGGAGCATGGCTACACCTTC. This sequence joins TRBV5-4 and TRBJ1-2, with 10 bases matching TRBD1. The J segment lost 6 bases and the V segment lost 4 bases, leaving 9 bases of the junction unmatched. There are 15 residues in the CDR3. The germline V gene encodes CDR1 SGHNT and CDR2 YYREEE (reference sequence).

The CDR3 nucleotides are TGTGCCAGCGGTCCACAGGGAGCGAGGAATTCACCCCTCCACTTT. This sequence encodes CASGPQGARNSPLHF. V and J are TRBV14 and TRBJ1-6; D is possibly TRBD1 (6 bases). Trimming shortened V by 8 bases and J by 7 bases, and 18 bases separated the two germline ends. The CDR3 runs 15 residues. The V gene's germline CDR1 is SGHDN and CDR2 FVKESK.

The rearrangement uses TRBV5-1 and TRBJ1-1; 12 nucleotides agree with TRBD1. V was pared by 4 bases and J by 4 bases, with 11 bases of the junction left unmatched. The CDR3 is 17 residues long. Germline CDR1 and CDR2: SGHRS and YFSETQ. CDR3: CASSPPGQGAGSTEAFF. CDR3 nucleotide sequence: TGCGCCAGCAGCCCACCGGGACAGGGGGCAGGAAGCACTGAAGCTTTCTTT.

The DNA of the CDR3 is TGCAGTGCTAGTGAGGCCTATGGCTACACCTTC. This sequence encodes CSASEAYGYTF. The chain links TRBV20-1 to TRBJ1-2; no firm D call. The CDR3 contains 11 residues. In germline, CDR1 is DFQATT, CDR2 SNEGSKA (reference sequence). V lost 3 bases and J 4 bases, leaving 6 bases between the germline ends.